The next 19 T cell receptor beta chains were all read from a single sample in a study of early stage breast cancer tumors. Clones were sequenced by immunoSEQ multiplex PCR, and TCRdb holds only the in-frame ones, with some missing. Among about 50,000 clones listed, about three quarters were seen once. Sequencing used blood. These receptors originate from a person between 30 and 45 years old with breast cancer.

The chain is built from TRBV19 and TRBJ1-5; no firm D call. Trimming left V 5 bases short and J 3 bases short, with 8 bases between. CDR1 and CDR2 (germline): LNHDA, SQIVND (reference sequence). The CDR3 has 13 amino acids. CDR3 bases: TGTGCCAGTAGTGCTACCTCCAATCAGCCCCAGCATTTT. Translating gives CASSATSNQPQHF.

For this clone: At one end the junction does not follow the germline gene, possibly because of a read error. This chain links TRBV7-7 with TRBJ2-2, with 14 bases lining up with TRBD2. Germline V gene sequence: CDR1 SSHAT, CDR2 FNYEAQ (reference sequence). The CDR3 runs to 20 residues. The CDR3 is CASSSLYLTSGRVQTGELFF. CDR3 nucleotides: TGTGCTAGCAGCTCCCTATATCTGACTAGCGGGAGGGTTCAAACCGGGGAGCTGTTTTTT.

This clone was observed a handful of times. The chain recombines TRBV30 with TRBJ1-4; perhaps TRBD1 as D (6 bases). With 0 bases removed from V and 5 bases from J, the gap between germline ends came to 16 bases. The CDR3 spans 16 residues. Germline V gives CDR1 GTSNPN, CDR2 SVGIG (reference sequence). The CDR3 spells CAWSVQGIKGNEKLFF. The CDR3 nucleotides read TGTGCCTGGAGTGTACAGGGAATTAAAGGAAATGAAAAACTGTTTTTT.

CDR3 DNA: TGTGCCAGCAGCTTGGGAGGGGGCACTGAAGCTTTCTTT. Protein: CASSLGGGTEAFF. The genes are TRBV5-4 and TRBJ1-1; D may be TRBD1 (6 bases). V shed 0 bases and J shed 4 bases, with 7 bases lying between them. This CDR3 has 13 residues. CDR1 is SGHNT, CDR2 YYREEE, per germline (reference sequence).

This clone was seen a handful of times. The genes are TRBV7-9 and TRBJ1-3; D is uncertain. Germline CDR1 reads SEHNR; CDR2 reads FQNEAQ (reference sequence). V lost 2 bases to trimming and J lost 4 bases, with 12 bases between them. The CDR3 is 15 amino acids. CDR3 nucleotides: TGTGCCAGCAGCTTATTTGGTCAAGGAGGAAACACCATATATTTT. Translating it yields CASSLFGQGGNTIYF.

This rearrangement joins TRBV30 to TRBJ1-2; D is uncertain. The CDR3 length is 13 residues. V was clipped by 1 base and J by 4 bases, with 10 bases between them. CDR1 is GTSNPN and CDR2 is SVGIG in the germline V gene (reference sequence). CDR3 in DNA: TGTGCCTGGAGTGCCGGACCTGTCTATGGCTACACCTTC. It yields the protein CAWSAGPVYGYTF.

This clone showed up just once. The CDR3 DNA reads as TGCGCCAGCAGCTCCCGGGACAGGCCTATCTCTGGGGCCAACGTCCTGACTTTC. This codes for CASSSRDRPISGANVLTF. The rearrangement joins TRBV5-1 to TRBJ2-6, with 8 bases fitting TRBD1. Germline V CDR1 and CDR2: SGHRS, YFSETQ. CDR3 length: 18 residues. The J segment lost 0 bases and the V segment lost 3 bases, leaving 8 bases of the junction unmatched.

The chain employs TRBV5-1 and TRBJ2-5; 9 bases match TRBD2. V lost 0 bases and J lost 3; bases outside the gene matches: 3. Germline V gene lookup returns CDR1 SGHRS and CDR2 YFSETQ. The CDR3 runs to 15 residues. CDR3 in DNA: TGCGCCAGCAGCTTGGGGCTAGCGGGGAAAGAGACCCAGTACTTC. Protein sequence: CASSLGLAGKETQYF.

The chain employs TRBV6-6 and TRBJ1-2; possible D gene TRBD1, 5 bases. The V end was cut by 5 bases, the J end by 2 bases, with 15 bases between. This CDR3 spans 15 amino acids. CDR1 and CDR2 from the germline V gene are MNHNY and SVGAGI (reference sequence). The chain's CDR3 is CASSTTTDLNYGYTF. In DNA, the CDR3 is TGTGCCAGCAGTACAACGACAGACCTCAACTATGGCTACACCTTC.

The chain employs TRBV25-1 and TRBJ2-7; 7 nucleotides agree with TRBD1. Trimming took 9 bases from V and 3 from J; bases not matched to a gene: 17. CDR1 and CDR2 from the germline V gene are MGHDK and SYGVNS. This CDR3 has 16 amino acids. The CDR3 DNA reads as TGTGCCAGGATCCGGGACAGCTTTAATTTATTCTACGAGCAGTACTTC. This encodes CARIRDSFNLFYEQYF.

The chain couples TRBV7-9 to TRBJ2-3; possibly TRBD2 for D (5 bases). Germline CDR1 is SEHNR and CDR2 is FQNEAQ (reference sequence). CDR3 length equals 17 residues. Trimming took off 0 bases at V and 0 bases at J, with 13 bases between the two ends. The CDR3 region is CASSLAYGMGSTDTQYF. The CDR3 bases are TGTGCCAGCAGCTTAGCGTACGGGATGGGTAGCACAGATACGCAGTATTTT.

This chain joins TRBV10-3 and TRBJ1-5, with a tentative D call TRBD1 (5 bases). The V gene's germline CDR1 is ENHRY and CDR2 SYGVKD. Deletions cut 6 bases from V and 5 bases from J, with 17 bases between. CDR3 length equals 15 residues. CDR3 coding DNA: TGTGCCATCAGCCGGGCCAAGGGGACCGATCAGCCCCAGCATTTT. Amino acid sequence: CAISRAKGTDQPQHF.

J is TRBJ2-7 and V is TRBV29-1, with no clear D. Germline CDR1 and CDR2: SQVTM and ANQGSEA. There are 13 residues in the CDR3. Trimming removed 6 bases from V and 3 bases from J, with 15 bases in between. CDR3 region: CSVTRARGYEQYF. The CDR3 DNA reads as TGCAGCGTAACCCGGGCTAGAGGCTACGAGCAGTACTTC.

The V gene is TRBV7-6, the J gene TRBJ2-7; 13 bases align to TRBD2. CDR1 and CDR2 from the germline V gene are SGHVS and FNYEAQ. The ends lost 3 bases at V and 5 bases at J; junction bases unmatched: 4. The CDR3 length is 15 residues. The CDR3 DNA follows: TGTGCCAGCAGCTTTCGGACTAGCGGGAGTGACGAGCAGTACTTC. Translation gives CASSFRTSGSDEQYF.

This clone was picked up one time. The rearrangement links TRBV11-2 to TRBJ1-1, with 8 bases aligning to TRBD1. V shed 1 base and J 1 base; nucleotides not matched to a gene: 2. This CDR3 is built from 15 residues. In germline, CDR1 is SGHAT, CDR2 FQNNGV. The CDR3 loop is CASSLGDRRNTEAFF. CDR3 in DNA: TGTGCCAGCAGCTTAGGGGACAGGCGGAACACTGAAGCTTTCTTT.

The rearrangement links TRBV19 to TRBJ1-2; no reliable D call. CDR1 and CDR2 from the germline V gene are LNHDA and SQIVND (reference sequence). The ends were cut back, 0 bases at V and 4 bases at J, with 12 bases in the middle. This CDR3 has 15 residues. The CDR3 coding sequence is TGTGCCAGTAGTATAGATAGAAACCCAACCTATGGCTACACCTTC. Amino acid sequence: CASSIDRNPTYGYTF. Filled out from reference TRBV19 and TRBJ1-2, the complete variable domain reads DGGITQSPKYLFRKEGQNVTLSCEQNLNHDAMYWYRQDPGQGLRLIYYSQIVNDFQKGDIAEGYSVSREKKESFPLTVTSAQKNPTAFYLCASSIDRNPTYGYTFGSGTRLTVV.

J is TRBJ1-5 and V is TRBV6-1, with D unclear. The germline V gene encodes CDR1 MNHNS and CDR2 SASEGT. CDR3 length: 16 residues. Between the trimmed V and J ends, which lost 2 bases and 1 base, there was a span of 12 bases. The CDR3 nucleotides read TGTGCCAGCAGTGAAAGTTTTGCACAAAGCAATCAGCCCCAGCATTTT. It codes for CASSESFAQSNQPQHF.

The chain recombines TRBV10-3 with TRBJ2-1, with unresolved D. Germline V lookup: CDR1 ENHRY, CDR2 SYGVKD. V was cut by 8 bases and J by 5 bases, with 7 bases left in between. This CDR3 has 11 amino acids. CDR3 residues: CAIGPDNEQFF. The CDR3 nucleotides are TGTGCCATCGGCCCTGACAATGAGCAGTTCTTC.

V is TRBV5-5 and J is TRBJ2-7, with D possibly being TRBD1 or TRBD2 (5 bases each). V lost 4 bases, J lost 4 bases, and 18 bases lay in between. CDR3 length: 15 amino acids. The germline gives CDR1 SGHKS, CDR2 YYEKEE (reference sequence). This CDR3 reads CASSAPGRSTYEQYF. The CDR3 DNA is TGTGCCAGCAGCGCACCGGGACGGTCGACTTACGAGCAGTACTTC.